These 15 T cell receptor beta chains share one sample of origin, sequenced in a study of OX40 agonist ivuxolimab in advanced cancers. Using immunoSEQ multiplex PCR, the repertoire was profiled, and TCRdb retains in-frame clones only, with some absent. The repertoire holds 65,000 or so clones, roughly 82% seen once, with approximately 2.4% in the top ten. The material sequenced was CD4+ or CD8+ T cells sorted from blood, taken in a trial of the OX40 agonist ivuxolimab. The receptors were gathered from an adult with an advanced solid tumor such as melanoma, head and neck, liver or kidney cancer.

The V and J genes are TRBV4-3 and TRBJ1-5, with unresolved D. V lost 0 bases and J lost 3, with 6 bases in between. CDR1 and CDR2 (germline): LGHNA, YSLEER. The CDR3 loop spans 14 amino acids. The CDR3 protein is CASSQDFPNQPQHF. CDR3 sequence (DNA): TGCGCCAGCAGCCAAGACTTCCCCAATCAGCCCCAGCATTTT.

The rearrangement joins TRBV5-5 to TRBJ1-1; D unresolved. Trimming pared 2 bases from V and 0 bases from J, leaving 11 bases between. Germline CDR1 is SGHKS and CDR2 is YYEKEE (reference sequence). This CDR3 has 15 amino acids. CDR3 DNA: TGTGCCAGCAGCTTTGGTTGGGCCATGAACACTGAAGCTTTCTTT. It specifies CASSFGWAMNTEAFF.

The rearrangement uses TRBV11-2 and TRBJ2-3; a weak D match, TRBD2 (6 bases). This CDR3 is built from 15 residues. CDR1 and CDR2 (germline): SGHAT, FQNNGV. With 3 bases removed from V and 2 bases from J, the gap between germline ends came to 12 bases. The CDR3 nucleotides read TGTGCCAGCAGCTTTTTAGCGGAGCCCACAGATACGCAGTATTTT. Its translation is CASSFLAEPTDTQYF.

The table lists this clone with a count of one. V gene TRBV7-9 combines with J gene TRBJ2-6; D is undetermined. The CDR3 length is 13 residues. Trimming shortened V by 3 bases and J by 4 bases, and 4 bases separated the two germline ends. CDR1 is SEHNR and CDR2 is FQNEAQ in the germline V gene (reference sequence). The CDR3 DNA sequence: TGTGCCAGCAGCTTTTTCGGGGCCAACGTCCTGACTTTC. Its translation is CASSFFGANVLTF.

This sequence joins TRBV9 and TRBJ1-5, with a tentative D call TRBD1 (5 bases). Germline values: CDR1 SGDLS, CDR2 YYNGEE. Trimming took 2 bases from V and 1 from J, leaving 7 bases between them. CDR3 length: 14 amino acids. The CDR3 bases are TGTGCCAGCAGCGTGGGGGACAGCAATCAGCCCCAGCATTTT. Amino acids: CASSVGDSNQPQHF.

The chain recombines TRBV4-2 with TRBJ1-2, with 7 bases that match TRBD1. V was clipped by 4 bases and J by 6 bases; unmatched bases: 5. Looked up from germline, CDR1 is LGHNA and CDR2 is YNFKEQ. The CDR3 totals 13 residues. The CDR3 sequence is CASSRQGGDGYTF. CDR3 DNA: TGTGCCAGCAGCCGACAGGGTGGCGATGGCTACACCTTC.

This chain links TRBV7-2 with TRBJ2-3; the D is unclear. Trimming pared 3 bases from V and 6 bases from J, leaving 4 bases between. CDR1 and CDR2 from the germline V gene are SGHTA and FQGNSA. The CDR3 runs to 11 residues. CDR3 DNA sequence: TGTGCCAGCAGCTTGATGGATACGCAGTATTTT. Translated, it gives CASSLMDTQYF.

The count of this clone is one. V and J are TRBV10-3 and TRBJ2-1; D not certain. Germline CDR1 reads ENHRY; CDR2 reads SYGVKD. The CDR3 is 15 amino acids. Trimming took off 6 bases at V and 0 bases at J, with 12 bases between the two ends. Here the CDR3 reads CAISPGPHSYNEQFF. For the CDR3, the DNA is TGTGCCATCAGCCCAGGACCGCACTCCTACAATGAGCAGTTCTTC.

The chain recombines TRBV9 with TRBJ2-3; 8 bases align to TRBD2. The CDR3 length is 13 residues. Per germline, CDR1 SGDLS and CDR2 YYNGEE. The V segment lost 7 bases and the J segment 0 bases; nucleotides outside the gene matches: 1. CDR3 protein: CASRGGSTDTQYF. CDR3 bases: TGTGCCAGCCGGGGGGGCAGCACAGATACGCAGTATTTT.

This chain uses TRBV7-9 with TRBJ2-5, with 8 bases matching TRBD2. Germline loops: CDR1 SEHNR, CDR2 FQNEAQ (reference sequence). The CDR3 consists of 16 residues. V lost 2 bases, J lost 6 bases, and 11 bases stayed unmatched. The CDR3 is CASSLSLGLVGQTQYF. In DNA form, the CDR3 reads TGTGCCAGCAGCTTATCTCTGGGACTAGTGGGACAGACCCAGTACTTC.

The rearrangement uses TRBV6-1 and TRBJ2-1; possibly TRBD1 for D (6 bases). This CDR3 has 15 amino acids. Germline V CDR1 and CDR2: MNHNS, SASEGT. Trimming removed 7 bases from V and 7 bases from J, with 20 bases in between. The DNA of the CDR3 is TGTGCCAGCACTAGGGGGACAACCTCGGAAAATGAGCAGTTCTTC. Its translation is CASTRGTTSENEQFF.

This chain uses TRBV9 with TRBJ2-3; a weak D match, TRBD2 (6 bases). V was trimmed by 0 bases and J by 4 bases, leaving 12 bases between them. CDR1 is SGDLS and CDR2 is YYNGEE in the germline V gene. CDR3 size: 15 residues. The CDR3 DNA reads TGTGCCAGCAGCGTAGGTAATAGCGGAGCAGATACGCAGTATTTT. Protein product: CASSVGNSGADTQYF.

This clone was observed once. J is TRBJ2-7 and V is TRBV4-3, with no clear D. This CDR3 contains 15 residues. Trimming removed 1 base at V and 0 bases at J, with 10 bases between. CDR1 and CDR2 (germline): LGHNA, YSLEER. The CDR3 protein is CASSQVWRGSYEQYF. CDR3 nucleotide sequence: TGCGCCAGCAGCCAAGTTTGGCGCGGCTCCTACGAGCAGTACTTC.

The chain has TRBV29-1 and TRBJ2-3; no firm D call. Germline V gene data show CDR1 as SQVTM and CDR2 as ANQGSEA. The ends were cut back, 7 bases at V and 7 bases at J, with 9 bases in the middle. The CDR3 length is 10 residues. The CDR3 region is CSGGGYTQYF. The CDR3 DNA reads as TGCAGCGGGGGTGGGTATACGCAGTATTTT.

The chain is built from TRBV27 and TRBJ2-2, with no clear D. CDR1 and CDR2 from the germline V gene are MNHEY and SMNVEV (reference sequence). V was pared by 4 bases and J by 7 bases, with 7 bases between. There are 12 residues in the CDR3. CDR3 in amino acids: CASSSLGGELFF. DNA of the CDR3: TGTGCCAGCAGTTCCCTAGGCGGGGAGCTGTTTTTT.